This TCR beta chain was sequenced during a study of breast tumors, draining lymph nodes, adjacent tissues (dated by TCRdb to the mid-2010s). Regarding the study in general: The study compared TCR beta repertoires across tumor, adjacent nontumor tissue and axillary lymph nodes from breast cancer patients. The study was designed to assess the relationships and possible T-cell exchange between tumor, surrounding tissue and draining lymph node repertoires in human breast cancer.

The listed sequencing device is Illumina HiSeq 2000. Multiplex PCR amplification was used to generate the TCR beta chain libraries. The amplified TCR beta chain products were analyzed by high-throughput sequencing. The raw public reads went through TCRdb reprocessing: fastp at Q25, MiXCR clone calling, in-frame beta chains kept. Duplicate CDR3 protein sequences are folded into a single record with the most common DNA and genes. The sample contains approximately 190,000 distinct CDR3 sequences, about 32% of them found a single time. The ten most abundant clones make up 4% to 5.5% of the sample. General conclusions and limits of the study: In luminal-like breast cancer, tumor and nontumor tissue repertoires resembled each other significantly more than in basal-like breast cancer. The conclusion that tumor T cells originate in lymph nodes was framed as consistent with a hypothesis rather than directly demonstrated. The data were considered consistent with most tumor T cells being derived from the lymph node and subsequently expanding within tumor tissue. T-cell repertoire diversity in tumors was found to be lower than in lymph nodes but higher than in nontumor tissue, and preferential V and J gene usage was observed.

The table lists this clonotype with many counts. No antigen is known for it. Per-nucleotide qualities are absent, and no much larger clonotype sits a single base away. The CDR3 runs 11 amino acids, cysteine and phenylalanine included. Just the 33-base CDR3 DNA is kept, in frame starting at base 1. V loses 6 bases, J loses 6 bases, and the germline ends lie 5 bases apart. The germline V gene (reference sequence) provides CDR1 LNHDA and CDR2 SQIVND. The lymph node samples were taken from the axillary draining lymph nodes of breast cancer patients. The sequence was collected from a female donor with breast cancer. Some clones in this sample may be carry-over from other donors' samples. Recombination connected TRBV19 to TRBJ1-4; the D gene remains uncertain. The sample taken for sequencing was axillary lymph node tissue. This receptor has the CDR3 CASRVDEKLFF. In nucleotide form, the sequence is TGTGCCAGTAGAGTCGATGAAAAACTGTTTTTT.